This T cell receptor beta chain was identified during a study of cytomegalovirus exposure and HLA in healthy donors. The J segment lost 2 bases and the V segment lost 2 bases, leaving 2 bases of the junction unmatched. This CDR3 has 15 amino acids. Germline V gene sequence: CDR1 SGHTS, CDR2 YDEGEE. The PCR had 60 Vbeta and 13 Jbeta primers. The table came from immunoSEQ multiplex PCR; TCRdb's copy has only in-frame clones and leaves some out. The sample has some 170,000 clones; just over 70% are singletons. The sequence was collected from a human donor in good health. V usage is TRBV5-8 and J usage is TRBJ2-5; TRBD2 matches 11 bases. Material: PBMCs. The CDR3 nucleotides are TGTGCCAGCAGCTTTGGGACTAGCGGACAAGAGACCCAGTACTTC. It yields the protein CASSFGTSGQETQYF.